This TCR beta chain came from a study of shared clonotypes between healthy human individuals. This CDR3 contains 14 residues. Trimming pared 1 base from V and 7 bases from J, leaving 13 bases between. Germline V gives CDR1 SGHVS, CDR2 FNYEAQ. As regards this clone: Its antigen is unidentified.

General observations from the study: The study generally estimated greater richness for naive than memory subsets.

An even split of each subset's genomic DNA across several immunoSEQ plates was performed. Generated by immunoSEQ multiplex PCR, the TCRdb table keeps only in-frame clones and is missing some. This sample carries roughly 2,300,000 clones, 85% to 95% of them seen once, and the ten largest clones take around 0.35%. The source material was naive CD4+ T cells from PBMCs. The subset: CD45RA+ positively selected. The clonotype was recovered from a man younger than 35 in good health. Some clones in this sample may be carry-over from other donors' samples. The chain is built from TRBV7-6 and TRBJ2-5; D not resolved. CDR3 DNA: TGTGCCAGCAGCTTAGAAGGTAGCTTTGGGACCCAGTACTTC. Residues: CASSLEGSFGTQYF.